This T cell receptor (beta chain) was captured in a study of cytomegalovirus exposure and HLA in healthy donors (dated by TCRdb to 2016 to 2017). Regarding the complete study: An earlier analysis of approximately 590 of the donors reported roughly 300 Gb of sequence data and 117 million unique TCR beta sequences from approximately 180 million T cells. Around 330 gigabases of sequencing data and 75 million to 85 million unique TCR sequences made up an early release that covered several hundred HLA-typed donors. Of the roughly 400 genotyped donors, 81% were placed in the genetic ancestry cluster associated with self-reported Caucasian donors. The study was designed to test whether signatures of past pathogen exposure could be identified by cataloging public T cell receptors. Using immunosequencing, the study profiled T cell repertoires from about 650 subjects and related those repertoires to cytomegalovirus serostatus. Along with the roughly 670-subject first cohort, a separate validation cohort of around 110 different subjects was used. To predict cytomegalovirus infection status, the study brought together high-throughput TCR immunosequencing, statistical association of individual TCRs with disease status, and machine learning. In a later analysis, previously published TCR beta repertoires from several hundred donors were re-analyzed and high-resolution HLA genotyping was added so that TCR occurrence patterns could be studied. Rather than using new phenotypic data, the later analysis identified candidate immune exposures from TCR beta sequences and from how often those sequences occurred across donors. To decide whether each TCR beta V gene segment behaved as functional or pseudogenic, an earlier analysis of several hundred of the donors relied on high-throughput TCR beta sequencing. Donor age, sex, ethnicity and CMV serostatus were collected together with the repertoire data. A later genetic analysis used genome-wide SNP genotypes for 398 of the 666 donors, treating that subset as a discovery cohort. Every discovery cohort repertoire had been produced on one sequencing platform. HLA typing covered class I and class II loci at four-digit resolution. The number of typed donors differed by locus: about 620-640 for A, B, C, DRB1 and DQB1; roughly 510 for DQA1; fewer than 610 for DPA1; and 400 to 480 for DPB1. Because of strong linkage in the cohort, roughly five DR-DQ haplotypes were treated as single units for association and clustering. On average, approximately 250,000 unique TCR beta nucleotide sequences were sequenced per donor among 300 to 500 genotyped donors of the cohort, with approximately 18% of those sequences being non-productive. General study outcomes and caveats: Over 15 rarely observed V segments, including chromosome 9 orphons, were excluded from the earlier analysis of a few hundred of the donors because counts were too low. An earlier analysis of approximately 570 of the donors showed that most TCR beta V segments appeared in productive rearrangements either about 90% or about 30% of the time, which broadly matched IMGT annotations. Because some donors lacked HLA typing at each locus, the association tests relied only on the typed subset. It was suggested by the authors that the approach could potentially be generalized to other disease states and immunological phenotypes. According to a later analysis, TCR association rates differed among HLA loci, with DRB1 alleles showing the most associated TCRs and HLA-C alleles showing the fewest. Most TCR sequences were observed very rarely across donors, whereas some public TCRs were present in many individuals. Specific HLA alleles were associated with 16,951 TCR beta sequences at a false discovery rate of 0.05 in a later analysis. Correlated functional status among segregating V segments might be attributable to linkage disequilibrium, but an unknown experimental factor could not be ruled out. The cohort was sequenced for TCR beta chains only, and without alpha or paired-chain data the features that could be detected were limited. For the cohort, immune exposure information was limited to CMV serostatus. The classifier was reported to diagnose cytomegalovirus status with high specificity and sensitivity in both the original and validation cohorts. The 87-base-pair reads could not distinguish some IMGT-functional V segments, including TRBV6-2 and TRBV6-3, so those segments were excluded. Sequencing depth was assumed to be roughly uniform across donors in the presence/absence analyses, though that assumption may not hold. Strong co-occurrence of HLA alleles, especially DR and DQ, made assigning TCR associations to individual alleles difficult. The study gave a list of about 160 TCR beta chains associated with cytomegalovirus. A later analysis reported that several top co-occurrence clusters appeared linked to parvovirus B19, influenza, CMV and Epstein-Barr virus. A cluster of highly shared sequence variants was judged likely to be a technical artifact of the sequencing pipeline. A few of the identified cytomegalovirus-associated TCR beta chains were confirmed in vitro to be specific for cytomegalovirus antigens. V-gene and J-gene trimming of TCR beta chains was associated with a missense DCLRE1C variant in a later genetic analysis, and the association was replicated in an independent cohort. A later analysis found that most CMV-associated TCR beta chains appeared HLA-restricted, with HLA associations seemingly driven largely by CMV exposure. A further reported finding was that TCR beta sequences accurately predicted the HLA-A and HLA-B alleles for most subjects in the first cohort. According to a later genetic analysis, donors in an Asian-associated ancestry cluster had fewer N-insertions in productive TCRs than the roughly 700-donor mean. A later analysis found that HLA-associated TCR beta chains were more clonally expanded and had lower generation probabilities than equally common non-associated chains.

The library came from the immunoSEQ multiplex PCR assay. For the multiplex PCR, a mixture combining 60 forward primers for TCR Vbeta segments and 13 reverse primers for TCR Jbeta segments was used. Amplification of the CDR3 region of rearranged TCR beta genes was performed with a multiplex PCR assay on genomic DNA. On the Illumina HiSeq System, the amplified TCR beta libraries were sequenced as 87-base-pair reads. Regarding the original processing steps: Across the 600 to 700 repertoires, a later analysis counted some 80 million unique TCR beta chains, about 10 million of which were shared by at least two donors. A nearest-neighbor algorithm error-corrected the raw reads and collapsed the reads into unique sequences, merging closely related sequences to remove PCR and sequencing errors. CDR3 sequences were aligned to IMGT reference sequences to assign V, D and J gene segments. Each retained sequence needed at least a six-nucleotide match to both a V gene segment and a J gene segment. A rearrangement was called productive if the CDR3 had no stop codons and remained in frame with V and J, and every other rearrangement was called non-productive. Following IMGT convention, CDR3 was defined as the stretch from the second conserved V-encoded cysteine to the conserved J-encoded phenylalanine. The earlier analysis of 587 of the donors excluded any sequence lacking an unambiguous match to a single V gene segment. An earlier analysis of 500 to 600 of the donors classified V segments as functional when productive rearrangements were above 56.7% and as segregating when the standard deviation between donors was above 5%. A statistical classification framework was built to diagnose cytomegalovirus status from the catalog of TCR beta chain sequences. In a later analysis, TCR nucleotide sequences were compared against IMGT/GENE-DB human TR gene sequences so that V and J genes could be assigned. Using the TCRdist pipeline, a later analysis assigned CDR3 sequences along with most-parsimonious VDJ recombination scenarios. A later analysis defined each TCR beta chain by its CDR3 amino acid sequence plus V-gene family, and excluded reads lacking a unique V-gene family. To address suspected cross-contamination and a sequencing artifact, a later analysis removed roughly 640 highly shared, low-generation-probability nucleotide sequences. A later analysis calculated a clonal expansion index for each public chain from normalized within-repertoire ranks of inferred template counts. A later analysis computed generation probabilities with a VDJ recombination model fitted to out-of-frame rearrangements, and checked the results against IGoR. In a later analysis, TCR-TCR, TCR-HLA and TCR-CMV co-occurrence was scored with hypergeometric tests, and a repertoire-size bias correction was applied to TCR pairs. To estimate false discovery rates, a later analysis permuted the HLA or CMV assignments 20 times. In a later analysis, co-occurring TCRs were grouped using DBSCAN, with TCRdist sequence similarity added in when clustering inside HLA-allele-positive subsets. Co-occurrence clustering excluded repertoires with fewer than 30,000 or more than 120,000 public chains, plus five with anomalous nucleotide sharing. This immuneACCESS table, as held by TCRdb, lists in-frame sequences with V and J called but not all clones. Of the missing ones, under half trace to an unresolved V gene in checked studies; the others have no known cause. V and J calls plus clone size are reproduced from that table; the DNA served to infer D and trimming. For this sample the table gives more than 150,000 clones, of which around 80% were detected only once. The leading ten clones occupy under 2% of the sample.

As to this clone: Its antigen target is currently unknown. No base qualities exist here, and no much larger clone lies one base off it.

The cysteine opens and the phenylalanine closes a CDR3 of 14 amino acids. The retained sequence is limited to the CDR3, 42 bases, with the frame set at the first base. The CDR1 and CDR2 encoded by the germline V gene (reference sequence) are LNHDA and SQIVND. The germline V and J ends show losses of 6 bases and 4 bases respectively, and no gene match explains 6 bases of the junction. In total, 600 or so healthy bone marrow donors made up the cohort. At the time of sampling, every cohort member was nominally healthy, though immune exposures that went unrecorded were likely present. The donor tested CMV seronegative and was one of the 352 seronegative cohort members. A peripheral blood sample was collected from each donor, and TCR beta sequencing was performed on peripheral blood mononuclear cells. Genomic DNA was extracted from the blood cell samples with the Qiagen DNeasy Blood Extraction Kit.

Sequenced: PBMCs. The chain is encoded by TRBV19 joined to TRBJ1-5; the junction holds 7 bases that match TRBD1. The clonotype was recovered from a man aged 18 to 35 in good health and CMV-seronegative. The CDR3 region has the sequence CASRDRQPNQPQHF. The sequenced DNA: TGTGCCAGTAGGGACAGGCAACCTAATCAGCCCCAGCATTTT. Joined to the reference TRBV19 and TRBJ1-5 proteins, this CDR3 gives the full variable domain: DGGITQSPKYLFRKEGQNVTLSCEQNLNHDAMYWYRQDPGQGLRLIYYSQIVNDFQKGDIAEGYSVSREKKESFPLTVTSAQKNPTAFYLCASRDRQPNQPQHFGDGTRLSIL.